This T cell receptor beta chain was found in a study of beta chain features in type 1 diabetes. Study-level results: Sequencing used cDNA, and cells with high TCR expression could therefore be over-represented. Short templates might get an advantage during PCR, and this would be equal in patients and controls. When VDJ junctions were examined, type 1 diabetes patients showed fewer insertions and more deletions.

This clone turned up a few times. Its cognate antigen is unknown. It may be a read error: a sequence one base away is much more abundant. Every bit of the isolated RNA underwent reverse transcription, so sequencing read expressed TCRB transcripts. The protocol was immunoSEQ multiplex PCR, while the TCRdb copy is restricted to in-frame clones and leaves out a portion. The data hold 200,000 to 250,000 clones, with 25% to 30% observed a single time. One heparinised draw, averaging roughly 0.12 L, was taken per donor. Germline V CDR1 and CDR2: SGHDT, YYEEEE. This CDR3 is built from 17 residues. Between the trimmed V and J ends, which lost 4 bases and 7 bases, there was a span of 23 bases.

This sequence was found in a man aged 25 to 45 in good health. The genes are TRBV5-6 and TRBJ2-2; D is uncertain. Sequenced sample: central memory CD4+ T cells from blood. As DNA, the CDR3 is TGTGCCAGCAGCGGCGCCGCGGAATCCGCGAGAGGCGGGGAGCTGTTTTTT. This codes for CASSGAAESARGGELFF.